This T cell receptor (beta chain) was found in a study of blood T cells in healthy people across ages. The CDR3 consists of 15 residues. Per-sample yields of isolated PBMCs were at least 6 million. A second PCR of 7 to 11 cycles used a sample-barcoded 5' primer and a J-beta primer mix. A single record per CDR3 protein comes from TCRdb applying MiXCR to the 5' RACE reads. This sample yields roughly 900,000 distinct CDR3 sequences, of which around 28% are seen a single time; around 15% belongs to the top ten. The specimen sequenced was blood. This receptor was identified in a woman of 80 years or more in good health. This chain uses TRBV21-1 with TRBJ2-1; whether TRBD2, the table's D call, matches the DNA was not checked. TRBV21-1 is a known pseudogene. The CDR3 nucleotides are TGTGCCAGCAGCAGGGGGGGAGGGTCGGACAATGAGCAGTTCTTC. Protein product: CASSRGGGSDNEQFF.